The present TCR beta chain was sequenced within a study of cytomegalovirus exposure and HLA in healthy donors. Study-wide points: A later analysis showed that HLA-associated TCR beta chains had undergone more clonal expansion than equally common others. One variant, a missense change in DCLRE1C, was linked in a later analysis to TCR beta V- and J-gene trimming.

As regards this clone: As yet, its antigen is unknown.

The donors (healthy individuals) were bone marrow donors. These donors counted as nominally healthy when sampled, but unrecorded immune exposures were likely. PCR was performed using 60 Vbeta and 13 Jbeta primers. Repertoires were generated with immunoSEQ multiplex PCR, while TCRdb's copy carries only in-frame clones and drops some. The sample has tens of thousands of clones, about 63% seen once. Trimming left V 5 bases short and J 5 bases short, with 5 bases between. The CDR3 has 11 residues. CDR1 and CDR2 (germline): MNHEY, SVGAGI. The chain links TRBV6-5 to TRBJ2-3; D is uncertain. The source of this sequence is a woman in her thirties in good health and CMV-seronegative. Source material: PBMCs. CDR3: CASSRGDTQYF. CDR3 bases: TGTGCCAGCAGTCGAGGAGATACGCAGTATTTT.